This TCR beta chain originates from a study of CD8 T cells in Susac syndrome. General study findings and limits: It was acknowledged in the study that its TCR sequencing and HLA analysis involved a relatively small number of individuals.

Comments on this clonotype: Its antigen is currently unknown.

The CDR3 spans 13 residues. V lost 8 bases, J lost 2 bases, and 10 bases lay in between. CDR1 is MGHRA, CDR2 YSYEKL, per germline. High-throughput TCR beta sequencing covered peripheral CD8+ and CD4+ T cells. TEMRA cells were FACS-enriched, and CD8+ and CD4+ T cells were isolated negatively. Random hexamers were used to reverse transcribe 0.5 to 1 ug of RNA. The TCR beta CDR3 was amplified by immunoSEQ multiplex PCR across 54 Vbeta, 13 Jbeta. MiXCR, applied by TCRdb to the immunoSEQ multiplex PCR reads, yields one record per CDR3 protein. The data hold approximately 140,000 distinct CDR3 sequences, with roughly 94% observed a single time.

This receptor was identified in a human donor in good health. The V and J genes are TRBV4-1 and TRBJ1-5; unclear D gene. Sequenced input: CD8+ T cells from PBMCs. The CDR3 protein is CASGVLGNQPQHF. As DNA, the CDR3 is TGCGCCAGCGGAGTCTTGGGCAATCAGCCCCAGCATTTT.